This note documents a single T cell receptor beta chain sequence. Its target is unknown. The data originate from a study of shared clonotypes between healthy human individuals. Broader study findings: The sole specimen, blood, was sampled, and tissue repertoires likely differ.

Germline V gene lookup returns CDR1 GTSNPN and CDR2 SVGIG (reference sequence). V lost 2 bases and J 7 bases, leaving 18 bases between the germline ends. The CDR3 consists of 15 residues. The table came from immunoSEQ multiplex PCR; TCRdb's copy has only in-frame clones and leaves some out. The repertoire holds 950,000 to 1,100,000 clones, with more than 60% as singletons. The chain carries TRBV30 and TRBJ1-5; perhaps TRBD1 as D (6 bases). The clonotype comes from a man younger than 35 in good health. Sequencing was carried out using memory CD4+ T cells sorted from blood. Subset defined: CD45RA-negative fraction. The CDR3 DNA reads TGTGCCTGGAGTTTGGGGGGGCCATCGAGACAGCCCCAGCATTTT. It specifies CAWSLGGPSRQPQHF.